This TCR beta chain was sequenced in a study of T cells after yellow fever vaccination. General study findings and limits: By day 5 rather than day 15, the secondary response had peaked, though it was weaker. Post-booster samples contained most primary-vaccination clones (approximately 97% CD4, about 90% CD8).

In its sample, this clonotype was seen many times. The antigen remains undetermined. The CDR3 spans 14 residues. Per germline, CDR1 SGHRS and CDR2 YFSETQ. V was shortened by 3 bases and J by 2 bases, with 12 bases between the two germline ends. TCRdb re-called the 5' RACE reads through MiXCR, storing one row per CDR3 protein. Of some 320,000 distinct CDR3 sequences detected, approximately 4% appear once; the ten largest clones hold 19%. The starting material was PBMCs, obtained 15 days after the yellow fever booster vaccination. The receptor comes from a man between 18 and 35 years old who received the YFV17D yellow fever vaccine. The V and J genes are TRBV5-1 and TRBJ2-7, with D perhaps matching TRBD2 (6 bases). CDR3 loop: CASSYRELPYEQYF. In DNA, the CDR3 is TGCGCCAGCAGCTACCGGGAGTTACCCTACGAGCAGTACTTC.